This TCR beta chain is from a study of shared clonotypes between healthy human individuals. The data were produced by immunoSEQ multiplex PCR, yet TCRdb's version contains in-frame clones alone and is incomplete. The table lists about 2.4 million clones, 80% to 95% of them singletons. There are 16 residues in the CDR3. The germline V gene encodes CDR1 SGDLS and CDR2 YYNGEE. V was pared by 0 bases and J by 8 bases, with 17 bases between. Free of recent acute infections or vaccinations, the donors were healthy HIV-negative adults. The study separated CD4+ cells into CD45RA+ naive and CD45RA-negative memory subsets.

The receptor was isolated from a man aged 18 to 30 in good health. Some clones in this sample may be carry-over from other donors' samples. Sample: naive CD4+ T cells from PBMCs. Subset given: CD45RA+ positively selected. This chain connects TRBV9 to TRBJ1-4, with a tentative D call TRBD1 (5 bases). The CDR3 region has the DNA TGTGCCAGCAGCGTAGCACCAAGAGTTCCAGGGGAAAAACTGTTTTTT. As protein: CASSVAPRVPGEKLFF.